This entry lists 12 T cell receptor beta chains sequenced from one sample in a study of T-cell reconstitution after alpha-beta-depleted transplantation in children. Molecular barcoding with unique molecular identifiers was used for the TCRbeta library. Each CDR3 protein gets one entry after TCRdb re-called the PCR reads with MiXCR. This table has 350,000 to 400,000 distinct CDR3 sequences, roughly 20% appearing once. The source was PBMCs from the stem cell graft donor, collected from the stem cell graft. These receptor sequences come from a human donor who donated a stem cell graft to a child with acute myeloid leukemia.

V gene TRBV7-9 combines with J gene TRBJ2-1, with D possibly matching TRBD2 (6 bases). Trimming shortened V by 5 bases and J by 6 bases, and 20 bases separated the two germline ends. The CDR3 has 16 residues. Germline CDR1 reads SEHNR; CDR2 reads FQNEAQ (reference sequence). Written as DNA, the CDR3 is TGTGCCAGCAGCCTAGGGCTTGGTGCGGGGCCCAATGAGCAGTTCTTC. Translating gives CASSLGLGAGPNEQFF.

The chain employs TRBV6-4 and TRBJ1-6, with 9 nucleotides matching TRBD1. V dropped 3 bases and J dropped 6; count of bases not matched to a gene: 3. CDR3 length: 15 amino acids. Germline assignment: CDR1 MRHNA and CDR2 SNTAGT. CDR3 region: CASSEEGQGNSPLHF. In DNA form, the CDR3 reads TGTGCCAGCAGTGAGGAGGGACAGGGTAATTCACCCCTCCACTTT.

This clonotype was counted at least ten times. The CDR3 nucleotides read TGCGCCAGCAGCTTGACAGGGTACACCTACAATGAGCAGTTCTTC. Translating gives CASSLTGYTYNEQFF. The chain employs TRBV5-1 and TRBJ2-1; weak D call: TRBD1 (6 bases). Per the germline V gene, CDR1 is SGHRS and CDR2 is YFSETQ. V lost 1 base and J 2 bases, leaving 10 bases between the germline ends. The CDR3 consists of 15 residues.

The chain employs TRBV28 and TRBJ2-3; 10 bases map to TRBD2. The CDR3 contains 16 residues. Germline CDR1 is MDHEN and CDR2 is SYDVKM. V lost 3 bases, J lost 2 bases, and 5 bases stayed unmatched. The CDR3 coding sequence is TGTGCCAGCAGTTTTACGGGACTAGCGCTCACAGATACGCAGTATTTT. As protein: CASSFTGLALTDTQYF.

This clonotype was recorded a few times. This chain joins TRBV2 and TRBJ2-1; weak D call: TRBD2 (5 bases). Per germline, CDR1 SNHLY and CDR2 FYNNEI. V was trimmed by 6 bases and J by 7 bases, leaving 19 bases between them. The CDR3 length is 15 residues. The CDR3 protein is CASRGSVPGRNEQFF. The DNA of the CDR3 is TGTGCCAGCAGGGGATCGGTCCCGGGAAGAAATGAGCAGTTCTTC.

At least ten counts were recorded for this clonotype. The rearrangement joins TRBV10-3 to TRBJ2-5; perhaps TRBD2 as D (5 bases). This CDR3 is 15 amino acids long. CDR1 and CDR2 (germline): ENHRY, SYGVKD. V shed 3 bases and J shed 1 base, with 12 bases lying between them. The CDR3 sequence: CAISDSRSGQETQYF. The CDR3 DNA sequence: TGTGCCATCAGTGACAGCAGGAGCGGCCAAGAGACCCAGTACTTC.

The rearrangement uses TRBV5-1 and TRBJ1-1; D possibly corresponds to TRBD1 (6 bases). Trimming shortened V by 1 base and J by 8 bases, and 12 bases separated the two germline ends. The CDR3 runs to 13 residues. Germline loops: CDR1 SGHRS, CDR2 YFSETQ. The CDR3 nucleotides are TGCGCCAGCAGCTTGTCAGGGGTTGGGGAAGCTTTCTTT. Its protein product is CASSLSGVGEAFF.

For the CDR3, the DNA is TGTGCCAGCAGAATTCAGCCGAACACTGAAGCTTTCTTT. Protein sequence: CASRIQPNTEAFF. The rearrangement uses TRBV28 and TRBJ1-1; D remains unclear. V lost 6 bases, J lost 1 base, and 9 bases lay in between. Germline assignment: CDR1 MDHEN and CDR2 SYDVKM. The CDR3 is made up of 13 amino acids.

The CDR3 DNA is TGTGCCACCAGTGGCCCGGGACTAGCCAATGAGCAGTTCTTC. It is translated as CATSGPGLANEQFF. The chain is built from TRBV24-1 and TRBJ2-1; 9 bases map to TRBD2. CDR1 and CDR2 from the germline V gene are KGHDR and SFDVKD. This CDR3 has 14 residues. Trimming at V came to 5 bases and at J to 6 bases, leaving 4 bases not matched to a gene.

This clonotype appeared a few times. The CDR3 nucleotides read TGCGCCAGCAGCGAAAACAGGGAAGTAAATGGCTACACCTTC. This encodes CASSENREVNGYTF. This chain joins TRBV5-1 and TRBJ1-2; tentatively, D is TRBD1 (6 bases). CDR3 length: 14 amino acids. The germline V gene encodes CDR1 SGHRS and CDR2 YFSETQ. V lost 4 bases and J 6 bases, leaving 16 bases between the germline ends.

The rearrangement uses TRBV5-1 and TRBJ2-1; 7 bases align to TRBD1. J was trimmed by 0 bases and V by 2 bases; bases with no gene match: 14. The CDR3 is 19 residues long. Germline V CDR1 and CDR2: SGHRS, YFSETQ. CDR3 sequence: CASSFPIRQGVNSYNEQFF. As DNA, the CDR3 is TGCGCCAGCAGCTTTCCGATCCGTCAGGGGGTCAACTCCTACAATGAGCAGTTCTTC. Full variable domain (outside the CDR3, taken from reference TRBV5-1 and TRBJ2-1): KAGVTQTPRYLIKTRGQQVTLSCSPISGHRSVSWYQQTPGQGLQFLFEYFSETQRNKGNFPGRFSGRQFSNSRSEMNVSTLELGDSALYLCASSFPIRQGVNSYNEQFFGPGTRLTVL.

V is TRBV7-9 and J is TRBJ2-1, with D uncertain. Trimming shortened V by 7 bases and J by 0 bases, and 13 bases separated the two germline ends. From germline, CDR1 is SEHNR and CDR2 FQNEAQ (reference sequence). This CDR3 spans 15 amino acids. This CDR3 reads CASTQFFSSYNEQFF. CDR3 nucleotide sequence: TGTGCCAGCACCCAGTTTTTTAGCTCCTACAATGAGCAGTTCTTC.